This T cell receptor (beta chain) originates from a study of post-analysis software for immune sequencing data. General observations from the study: With TRBV5-6, TRBV5-1 and TRBV20-1 included, about five TRBV segments were more frequent in patients than in controls. Normalized Chao1 diversity was significantly lower in multiple sclerosis patients than in controls.

Included in the TCR beta cDNA libraries were unique molecular identifiers. TCRdb re-derived calls from the PCR reads in MiXCR, one entry per CDR3 protein. The sample lists roughly 600,000 distinct CDR3 sequences; roughly 45% were seen once. As to this clonotype: What it recognizes is unknown.

There are 15 residues in the CDR3. CDR1 is ENHRY, CDR2 SYGVKD, per germline. V lost 5 bases, J lost 10 bases, and 12 bases stayed unmatched. This chain connects TRBV10-3 to TRBJ2-1; the match to TRBD2 covers 9 bases. The sequence derives from a girl aged 5 to 17 with multiple sclerosis. What was sequenced was blood. CDR3: CAISRGGGRGEEQFF. CDR3 sequence (DNA): TGTGCCATCAGTCGCGGTGGCGGGAGGGGTGAAGAGCAGTTCTTC.